The sample holds a few counts of the clone carrying this T cell receptor beta chain. Its antigen is not identified. With 4 bases removed from V and 3 bases from J, the gap between germline ends came to 19 bases. CDR1 MNHNS and CDR2 SASEGT come from the germline V gene. CDR3 length: 16 amino acids. The data stem from a study of cytomegalovirus exposure and HLA in healthy donors. Study information: From HLA-typed donors, an early data release held tens of millions of unique TCRs. General study points: A later analysis reportedly found that, within productive TCRs, an Asian-associated ancestry cluster had fewer N-insertions than the mean observed across the roughly 700 donors.

The study ran its PCR with 60 Vbeta and 13 Jbeta primers. TCRdb keeps only in-frame clones here, not all; method: immunoSEQ multiplex PCR. This table has approximately 100,000 clones, around 71% appearing once. The J gene is TRBJ2-7, the V gene TRBV6-1; TRBD1 might be the D (6 bases). The sequence was obtained from a boy younger than 18 in good health and CMV-seronegative. Sequencing was carried out using PBMCs. CDR3 in DNA: TGTGCCAGCAGTGCCCATAACCCACAGGGTATCTACGAGCAGTACTTC. Encoded protein: CASSAHNPQGIYEQYF.